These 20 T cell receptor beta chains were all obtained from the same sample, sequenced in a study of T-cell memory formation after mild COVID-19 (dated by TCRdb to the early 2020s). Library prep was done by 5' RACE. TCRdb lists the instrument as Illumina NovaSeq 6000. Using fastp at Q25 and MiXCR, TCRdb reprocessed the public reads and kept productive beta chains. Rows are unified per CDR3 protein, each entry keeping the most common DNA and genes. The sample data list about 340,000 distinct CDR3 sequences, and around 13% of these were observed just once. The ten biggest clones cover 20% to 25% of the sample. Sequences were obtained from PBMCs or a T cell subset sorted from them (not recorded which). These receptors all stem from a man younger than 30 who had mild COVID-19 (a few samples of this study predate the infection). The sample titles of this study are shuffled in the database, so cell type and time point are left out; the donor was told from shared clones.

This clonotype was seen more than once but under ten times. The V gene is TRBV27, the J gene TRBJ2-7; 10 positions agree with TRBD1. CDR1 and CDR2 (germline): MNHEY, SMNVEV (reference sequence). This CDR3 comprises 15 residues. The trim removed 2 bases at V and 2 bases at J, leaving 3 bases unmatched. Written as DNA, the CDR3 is TGTGCCAGCAGTTTAGGACAGGGGGGTACCTACGAGCAGTACTTC. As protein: CASSLGQGGTYEQYF.

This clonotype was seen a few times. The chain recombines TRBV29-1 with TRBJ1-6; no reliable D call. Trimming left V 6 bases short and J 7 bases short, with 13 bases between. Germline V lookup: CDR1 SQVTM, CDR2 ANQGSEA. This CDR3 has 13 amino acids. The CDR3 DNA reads TGCAGCGTCGGATTTTATCCGAATTCACCCCTCCACTTT. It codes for CSVGFYPNSPLHF. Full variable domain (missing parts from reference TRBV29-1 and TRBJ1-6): SAVISQKPSRDICQRGTSLTIQCQVDSQVTMMFWYRQQPGQSLTLIATANQGSEATYESGFVIDKFPISRPNLTFSTLTVSNMSPEDSSIYLCSVGFYPNSPLHFGNGTRLTVT.

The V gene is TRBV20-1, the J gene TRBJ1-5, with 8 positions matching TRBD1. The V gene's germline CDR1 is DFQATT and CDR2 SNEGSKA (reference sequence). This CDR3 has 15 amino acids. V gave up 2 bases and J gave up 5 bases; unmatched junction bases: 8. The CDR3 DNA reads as TGCAGTGCTAGAACACGGACAGGGATCTATCAGCCCCAGCATTTT. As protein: CSARTRTGIYQPQHF.

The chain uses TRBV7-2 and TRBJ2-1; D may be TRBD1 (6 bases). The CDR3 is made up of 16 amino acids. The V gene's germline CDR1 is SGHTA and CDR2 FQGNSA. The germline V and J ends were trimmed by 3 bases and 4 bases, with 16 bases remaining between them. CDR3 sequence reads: CASSLLVGADYNEQFF. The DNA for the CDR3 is TGTGCCAGCAGCTTGTTGGTGGGGGCCGATTACAATGAGCAGTTCTTC.

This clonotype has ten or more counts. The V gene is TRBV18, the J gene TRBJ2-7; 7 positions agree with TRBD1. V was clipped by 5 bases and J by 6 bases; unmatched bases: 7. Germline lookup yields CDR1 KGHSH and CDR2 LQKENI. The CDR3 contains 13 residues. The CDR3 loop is CASSSTGVSEQYF. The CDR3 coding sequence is TGTGCCAGCTCATCAACAGGGGTTAGCGAGCAGTACTTC.

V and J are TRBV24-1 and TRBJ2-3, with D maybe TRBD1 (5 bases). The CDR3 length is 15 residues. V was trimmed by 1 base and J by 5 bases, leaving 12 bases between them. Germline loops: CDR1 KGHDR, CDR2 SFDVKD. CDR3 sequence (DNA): TGTGCCACCAGTGATTTAGGGCAGGGTAAAGATACGCAGTATTTT. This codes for CATSDLGQGKDTQYF.

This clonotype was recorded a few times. The CDR3 region is CASSQEIGGGNYGYTF. CDR3 bases: TGCGCCAGCAGCCAAGAGATCGGCGGAGGGAACTATGGCTACACCTTC. The chain employs TRBV4-3 and TRBJ1-2; no clear D. V lost 0 bases and J lost 2, with 13 bases in between. The CDR3 has 16 amino acids. From germline, CDR1 is LGHNA and CDR2 YSLEER.

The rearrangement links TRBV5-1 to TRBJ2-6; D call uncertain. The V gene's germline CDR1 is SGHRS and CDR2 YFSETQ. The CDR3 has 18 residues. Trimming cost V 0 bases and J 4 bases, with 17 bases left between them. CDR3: CASSLEVPSMGGANVLTF. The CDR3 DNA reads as TGCGCCAGCAGCTTGGAGGTTCCCTCAATGGGAGGGGCCAACGTCCTGACTTTC.

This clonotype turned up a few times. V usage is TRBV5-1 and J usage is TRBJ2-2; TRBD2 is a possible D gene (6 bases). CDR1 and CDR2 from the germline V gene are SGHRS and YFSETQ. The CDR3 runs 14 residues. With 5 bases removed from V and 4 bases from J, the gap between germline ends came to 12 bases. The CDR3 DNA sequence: TGCGCCAGCAGGCTGGAGGGCTTCACCGGGGAGCTGTTTTTT. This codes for CASRLEGFTGELFF.

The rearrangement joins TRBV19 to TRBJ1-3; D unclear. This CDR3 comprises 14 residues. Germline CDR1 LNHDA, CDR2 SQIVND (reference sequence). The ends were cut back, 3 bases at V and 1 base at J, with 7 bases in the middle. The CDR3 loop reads CASSIRSSGNTIYF. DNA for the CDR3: TGTGCCAGTAGTATCAGGTCGTCTGGAAACACCATATATTTT.

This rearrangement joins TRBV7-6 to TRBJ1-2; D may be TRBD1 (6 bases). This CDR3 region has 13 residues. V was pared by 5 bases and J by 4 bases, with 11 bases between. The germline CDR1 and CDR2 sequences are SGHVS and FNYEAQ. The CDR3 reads CASSEGGLYGYTF. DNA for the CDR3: TGTGCCAGCAGCGAGGGGGGTCTCTATGGCTACACCTTC.

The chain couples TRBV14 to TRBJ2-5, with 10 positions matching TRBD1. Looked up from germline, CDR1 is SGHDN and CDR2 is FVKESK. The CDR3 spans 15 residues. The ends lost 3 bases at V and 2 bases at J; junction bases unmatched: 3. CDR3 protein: CASSHGQGGQETQYF. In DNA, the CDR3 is TGTGCCAGCAGCCATGGACAGGGGGGACAAGAGACCCAGTACTTC.

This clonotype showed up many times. CDR3 sequence (DNA): TGTGCCAGCAGCTTAATCTCCTACGAGCAGTACTTC. This translates into CASSLISYEQYF. The V gene is TRBV7-9, the J gene TRBJ2-7; D remains unclear. This CDR3 spans 12 amino acids. V gave up 2 bases and J gave up 0 bases, with 2 bases separating them. Germline lookup yields CDR1 SEHNR and CDR2 FQNEAQ (reference sequence).

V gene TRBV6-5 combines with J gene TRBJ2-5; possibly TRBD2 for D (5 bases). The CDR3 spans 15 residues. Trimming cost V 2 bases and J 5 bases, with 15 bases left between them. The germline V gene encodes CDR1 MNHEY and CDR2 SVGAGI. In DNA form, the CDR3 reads TGTGCCAGCAGTTACGTACGGGAATGGCGGGAGACCCAGTACTTC. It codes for CASSYVREWRETQYF.

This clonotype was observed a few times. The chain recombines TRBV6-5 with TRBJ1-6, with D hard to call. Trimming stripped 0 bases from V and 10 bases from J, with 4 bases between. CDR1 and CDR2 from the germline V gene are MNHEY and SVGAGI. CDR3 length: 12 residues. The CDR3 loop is CASSYSASPLHF. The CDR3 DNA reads TGTGCCAGCAGTTACTCGGCGTCACCCCTCCACTTT.

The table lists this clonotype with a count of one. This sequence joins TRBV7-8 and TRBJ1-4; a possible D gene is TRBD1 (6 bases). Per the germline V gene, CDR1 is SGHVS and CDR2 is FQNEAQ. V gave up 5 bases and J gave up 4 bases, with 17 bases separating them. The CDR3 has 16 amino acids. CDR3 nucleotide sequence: TGTGCCAGCAGCCCCGGACAGCTGTGGGATAATGAAAAACTGTTTTTT. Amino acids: CASSPGQLWDNEKLFF.

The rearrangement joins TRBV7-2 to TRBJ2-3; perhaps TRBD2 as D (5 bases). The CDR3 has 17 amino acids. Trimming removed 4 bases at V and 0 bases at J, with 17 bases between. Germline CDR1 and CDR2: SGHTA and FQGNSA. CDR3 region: CASSSQGLLRSTDTQYF. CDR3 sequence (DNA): TGTGCCAGCAGCTCACAAGGACTTCTTCGGAGCACAGATACGCAGTATTTT.

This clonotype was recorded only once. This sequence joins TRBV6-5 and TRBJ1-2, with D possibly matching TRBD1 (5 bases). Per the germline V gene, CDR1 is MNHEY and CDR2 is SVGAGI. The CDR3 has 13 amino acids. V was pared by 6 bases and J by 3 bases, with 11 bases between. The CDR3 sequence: CASRKTDHYGYTF. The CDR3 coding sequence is TGTGCCAGCAGAAAGACAGACCACTATGGCTACACCTTC.

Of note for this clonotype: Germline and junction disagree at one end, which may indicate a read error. CDR3 bases: TGTGCCAGCAGGGGGGGGGCAGTCAAGAGCATTCAGCACTTC. The encoded protein is CASRGGAVKSIQHF. The chain uses TRBV7-2 and TRBJ2-4; tentative D call: TRBD2 (7 bases). The CDR3 extends over 14 amino acids. Germline CDR1 is SGHTA and CDR2 is FQGNSA.

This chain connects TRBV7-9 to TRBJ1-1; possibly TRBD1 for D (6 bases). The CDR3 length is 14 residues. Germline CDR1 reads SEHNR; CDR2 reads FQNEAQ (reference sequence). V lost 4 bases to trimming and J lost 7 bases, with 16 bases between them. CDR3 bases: TGTGCCAGCAGCTCACGGACAGCGGGGAGTGAAGCTTTCTTT. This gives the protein CASSSRTAGSEAFF.